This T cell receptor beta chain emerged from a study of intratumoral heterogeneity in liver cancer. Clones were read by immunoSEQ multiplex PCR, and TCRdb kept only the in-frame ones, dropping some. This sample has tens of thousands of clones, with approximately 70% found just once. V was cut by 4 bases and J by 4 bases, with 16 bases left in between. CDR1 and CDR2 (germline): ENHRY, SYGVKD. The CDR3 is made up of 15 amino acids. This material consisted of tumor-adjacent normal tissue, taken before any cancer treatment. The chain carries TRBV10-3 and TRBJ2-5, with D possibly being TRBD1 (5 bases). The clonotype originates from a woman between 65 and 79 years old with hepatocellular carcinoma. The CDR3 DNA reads TGTGCCATCAGTGGGGGCGCGTCAATTGGAGAGACCCAGTACTTC. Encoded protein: CAISGGASIGETQYF.